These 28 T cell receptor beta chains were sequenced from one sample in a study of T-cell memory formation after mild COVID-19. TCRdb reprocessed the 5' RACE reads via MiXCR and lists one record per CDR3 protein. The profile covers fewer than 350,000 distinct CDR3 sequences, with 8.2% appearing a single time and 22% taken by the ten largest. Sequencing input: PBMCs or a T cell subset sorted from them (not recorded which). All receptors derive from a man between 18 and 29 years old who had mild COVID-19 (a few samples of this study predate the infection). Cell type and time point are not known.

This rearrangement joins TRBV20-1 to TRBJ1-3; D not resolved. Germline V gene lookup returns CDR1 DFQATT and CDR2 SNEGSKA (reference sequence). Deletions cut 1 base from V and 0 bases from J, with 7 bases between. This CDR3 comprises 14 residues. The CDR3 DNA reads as TGCAGTGCTAGAGGAGGTTCCTCTGGAAACACCATATATTTT. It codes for CSARGGSSGNTIYF.

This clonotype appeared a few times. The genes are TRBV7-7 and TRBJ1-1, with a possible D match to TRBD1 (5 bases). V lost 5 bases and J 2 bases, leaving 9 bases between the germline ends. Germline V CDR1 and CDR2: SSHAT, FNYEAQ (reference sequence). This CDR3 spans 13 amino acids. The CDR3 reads CASSPDSNTEAFF. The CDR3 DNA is TGTGCCAGCAGCCCCGACAGCAACACTGAAGCTTTCTTT. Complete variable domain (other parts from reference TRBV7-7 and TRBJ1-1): GAGVSQSPRYKVTKRGQDVTLRCDPISSHATLYWYQQALGQGPEFLTYFNYEAQPDKSGLPSDRFSAERPEGSISTLTIQRTEQRDSAMYRCASSPDSNTEAFFGQGTRLTVV.

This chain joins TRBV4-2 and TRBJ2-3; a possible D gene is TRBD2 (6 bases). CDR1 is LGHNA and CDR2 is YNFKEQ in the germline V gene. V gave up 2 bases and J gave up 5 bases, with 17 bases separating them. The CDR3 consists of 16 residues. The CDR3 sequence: CASSQNLRGSGDTQYF. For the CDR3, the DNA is TGTGCCAGCAGCCAAAACTTGCGGGGCTCTGGAGATACGCAGTATTTT.

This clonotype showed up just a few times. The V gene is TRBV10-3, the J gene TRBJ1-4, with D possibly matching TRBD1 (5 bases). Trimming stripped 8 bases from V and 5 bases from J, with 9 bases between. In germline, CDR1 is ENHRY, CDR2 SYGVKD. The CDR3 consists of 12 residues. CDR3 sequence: CAIGARNEKLFF. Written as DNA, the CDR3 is TGTGCCATCGGGGCAAGAAATGAAAAACTGTTTTTT.

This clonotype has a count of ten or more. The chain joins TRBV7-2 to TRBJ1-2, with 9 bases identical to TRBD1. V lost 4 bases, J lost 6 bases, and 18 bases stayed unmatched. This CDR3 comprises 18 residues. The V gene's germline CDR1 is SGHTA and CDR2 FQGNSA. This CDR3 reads CASSSRGGPGQGLHGYTF. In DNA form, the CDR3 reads TGTGCCAGCAGCTCCCGCGGGGGGCCGGGACAGGGACTCCATGGCTACACCTTC.

CDR3 residues: CSVALGGDGTEAFF. As DNA, the CDR3 is TGCAGCGTTGCCCTTGGGGGGGATGGGACTGAAGCTTTCTTT. The rearrangement links TRBV29-1 to TRBJ1-1, with a tentative D call TRBD1 (5 bases). CDR1 and CDR2 from the germline V gene are SQVTM and ANQGSEA. The length of the CDR3 is 14 residues. V gave up 4 bases and J gave up 5 bases, with 17 bases separating them.

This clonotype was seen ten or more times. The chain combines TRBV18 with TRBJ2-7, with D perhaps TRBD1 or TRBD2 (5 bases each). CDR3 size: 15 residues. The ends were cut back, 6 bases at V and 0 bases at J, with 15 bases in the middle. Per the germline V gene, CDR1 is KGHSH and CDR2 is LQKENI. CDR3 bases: TGTGCCAGCTCCCGGGCCCCAGGGAGCTCCTACGAGCAGTACGTC. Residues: CASSRAPGSSYEQYV.

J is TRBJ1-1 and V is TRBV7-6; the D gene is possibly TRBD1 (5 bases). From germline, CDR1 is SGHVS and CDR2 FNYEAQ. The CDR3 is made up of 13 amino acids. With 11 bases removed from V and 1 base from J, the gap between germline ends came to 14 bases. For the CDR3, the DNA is TGTGCCTGTTCCCTGGGGCCGAACACTGAAGCTTTCTTT. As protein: CACSLGPNTEAFF.

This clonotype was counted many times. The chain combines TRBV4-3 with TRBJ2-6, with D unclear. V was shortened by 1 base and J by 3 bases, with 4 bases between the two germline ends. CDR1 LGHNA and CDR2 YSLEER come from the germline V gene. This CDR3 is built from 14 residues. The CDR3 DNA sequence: TGCGCCAGCAGCCAAGGGGATGGGGCCAACGTCCTGACTTTC. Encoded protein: CASSQGDGANVLTF.

The DNA of the CDR3 is TGTGCCACCCCCTCTGAGGGGCGCGTGAACATTCAGTACTTC. Translated, it gives CATPSEGRVNIQYF. The chain carries TRBV15 and TRBJ2-4; TRBD1 or TRBD2 may be the D gene (5 bases each). Trimming stripped 8 bases from V and 7 bases from J, with 18 bases between. This CDR3 is built from 14 residues. Germline-derived CDR1 and CDR2 are LNHNV and YYDKDF (reference sequence). The entire variable domain, with the rest obtained from reference TRBV15 and TRBJ2-4, is as follows: DAMVIQNPRYQVTQFGKPVTLSCSQTLNHNVMYWYQQKSSQAPKLLFHYYDKDFNNEADTPDNFQSRRPNTSFCFLDIRSPGLGDTAMYLCATPSEGRVNIQYFGAGTRLSVL.

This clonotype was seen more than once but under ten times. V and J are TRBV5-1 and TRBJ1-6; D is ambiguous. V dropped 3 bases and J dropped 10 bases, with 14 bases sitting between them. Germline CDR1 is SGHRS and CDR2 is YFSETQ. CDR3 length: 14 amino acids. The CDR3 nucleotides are TGCGCCAGCAGCTCAGCGGGTCCCAGCTCACCCCTCCACTTT. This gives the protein CASSSAGPSSPLHF.

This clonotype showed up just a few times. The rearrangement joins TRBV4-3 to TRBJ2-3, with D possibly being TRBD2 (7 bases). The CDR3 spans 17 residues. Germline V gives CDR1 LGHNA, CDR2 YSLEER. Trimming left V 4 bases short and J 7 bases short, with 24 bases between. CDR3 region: CASSPFGGGPNPYTQYF. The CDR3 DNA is TGCGCCAGCAGCCCCTTTGGGGGGGGGCCAAACCCTTATACGCAGTATTTT.

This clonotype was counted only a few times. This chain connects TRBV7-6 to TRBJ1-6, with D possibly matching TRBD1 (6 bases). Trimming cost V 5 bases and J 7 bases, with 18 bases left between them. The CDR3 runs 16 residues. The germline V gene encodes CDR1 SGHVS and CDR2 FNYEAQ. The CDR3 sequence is CASSLDPGHLNSPLHF. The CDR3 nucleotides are TGTGCCAGCAGCCTTGATCCGGGACACCTAAATTCACCCCTCCACTTT.

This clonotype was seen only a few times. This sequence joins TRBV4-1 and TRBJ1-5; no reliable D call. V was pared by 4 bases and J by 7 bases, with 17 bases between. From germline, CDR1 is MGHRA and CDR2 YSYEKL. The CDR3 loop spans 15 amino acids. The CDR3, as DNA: TGCGCCAGCAGCCCCCGGGAGGCGAAGGTGCAGCCCCAGCATTTT. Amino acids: CASSPREAKVQPQHF.

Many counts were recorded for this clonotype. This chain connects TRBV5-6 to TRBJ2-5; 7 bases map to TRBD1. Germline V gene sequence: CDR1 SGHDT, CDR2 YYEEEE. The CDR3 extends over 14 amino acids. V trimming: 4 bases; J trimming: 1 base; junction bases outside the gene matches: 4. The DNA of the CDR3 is TGTGCCAGCAGCCTCGGGACAGTCCAAGAGACCCAGTACTTC. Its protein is CASSLGTVQETQYF.

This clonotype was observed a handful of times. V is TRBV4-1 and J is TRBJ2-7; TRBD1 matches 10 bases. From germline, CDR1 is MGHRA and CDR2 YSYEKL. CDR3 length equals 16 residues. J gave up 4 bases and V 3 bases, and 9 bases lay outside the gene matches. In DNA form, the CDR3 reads TGCGCCAGCAGCCAGTCCGCCGGGACAGGGGTGTACGAGCAGTACTTC. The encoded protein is CASSQSAGTGVYEQYF.

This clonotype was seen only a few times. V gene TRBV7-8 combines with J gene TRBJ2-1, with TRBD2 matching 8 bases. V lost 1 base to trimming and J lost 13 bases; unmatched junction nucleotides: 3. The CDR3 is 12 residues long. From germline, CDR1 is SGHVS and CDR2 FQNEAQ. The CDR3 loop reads CASSLVSGGQFF. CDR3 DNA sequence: TGTGCCAGCAGCTTAGTCAGCGGGGGCCAGTTCTTC.

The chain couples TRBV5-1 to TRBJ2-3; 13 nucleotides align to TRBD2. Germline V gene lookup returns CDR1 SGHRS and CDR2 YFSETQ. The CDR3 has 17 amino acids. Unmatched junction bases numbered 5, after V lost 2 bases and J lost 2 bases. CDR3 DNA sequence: TGCGCCAGCAGCTTTTCCACTAGCGGGGGGGCCACAGATACGCAGTATTTT. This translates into CASSFSTSGGATDTQYF.

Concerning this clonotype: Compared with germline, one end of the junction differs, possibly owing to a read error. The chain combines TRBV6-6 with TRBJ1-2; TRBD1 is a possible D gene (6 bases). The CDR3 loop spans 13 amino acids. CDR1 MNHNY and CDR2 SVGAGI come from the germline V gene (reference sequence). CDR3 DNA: TGTGCCAGCAGTTACGTCAGGGGAAAGGGCTATACCTTC. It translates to CASSYVRGKGYTF.

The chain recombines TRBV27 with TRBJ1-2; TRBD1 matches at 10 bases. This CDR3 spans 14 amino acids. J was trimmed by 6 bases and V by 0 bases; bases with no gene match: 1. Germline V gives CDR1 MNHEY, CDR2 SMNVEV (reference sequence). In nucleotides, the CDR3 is TGTGCCAGCAGTTTATCAGGGACAGGGGATGGCTACACCTTC. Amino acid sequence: CASSLSGTGDGYTF.

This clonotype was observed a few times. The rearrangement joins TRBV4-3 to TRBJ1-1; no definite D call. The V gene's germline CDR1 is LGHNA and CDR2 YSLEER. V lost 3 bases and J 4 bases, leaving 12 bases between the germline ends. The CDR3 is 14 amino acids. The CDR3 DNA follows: TGCGCCAGCAGCCATGAAGGGTCGGGCACTGAAGCTTTCTTT. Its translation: CASSHEGSGTEAFF.

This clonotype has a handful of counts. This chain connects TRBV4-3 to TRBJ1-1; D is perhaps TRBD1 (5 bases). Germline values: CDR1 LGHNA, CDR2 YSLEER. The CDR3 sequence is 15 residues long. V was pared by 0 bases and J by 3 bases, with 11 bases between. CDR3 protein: CASSQDGRGDTEAFF. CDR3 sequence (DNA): TGCGCCAGCAGCCAAGATGGGCGGGGGGACACTGAAGCTTTCTTT.

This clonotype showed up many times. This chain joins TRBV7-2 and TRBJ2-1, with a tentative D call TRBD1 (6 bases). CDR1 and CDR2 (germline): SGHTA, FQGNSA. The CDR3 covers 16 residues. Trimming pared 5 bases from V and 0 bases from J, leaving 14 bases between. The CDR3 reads CASSTRTASSYNEQFF. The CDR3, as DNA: TGTGCCAGCAGCACCCGGACAGCGAGCTCCTACAATGAGCAGTTCTTC.

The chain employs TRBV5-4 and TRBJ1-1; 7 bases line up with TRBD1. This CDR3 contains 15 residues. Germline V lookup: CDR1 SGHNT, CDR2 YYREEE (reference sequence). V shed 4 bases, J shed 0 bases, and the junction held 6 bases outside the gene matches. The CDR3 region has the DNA TGTGCCAGCAGCCCGTTACAGGGGTTGAACACTGAAGCTTTCTTT. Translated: CASSPLQGLNTEAFF.

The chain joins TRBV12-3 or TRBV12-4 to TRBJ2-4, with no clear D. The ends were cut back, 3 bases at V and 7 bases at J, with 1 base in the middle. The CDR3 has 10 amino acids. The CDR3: CASSLNIQYF. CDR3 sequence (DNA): TGTGCCAGCAGTTTGAACATTCAGTACTTC.

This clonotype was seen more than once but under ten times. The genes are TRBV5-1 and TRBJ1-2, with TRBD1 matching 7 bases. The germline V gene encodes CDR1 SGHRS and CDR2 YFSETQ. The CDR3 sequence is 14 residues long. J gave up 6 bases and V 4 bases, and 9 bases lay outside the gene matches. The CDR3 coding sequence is TGCGCCAGCAGCATACAGGGGATGACGGATGGCTACACCTTC. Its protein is CASSIQGMTDGYTF.

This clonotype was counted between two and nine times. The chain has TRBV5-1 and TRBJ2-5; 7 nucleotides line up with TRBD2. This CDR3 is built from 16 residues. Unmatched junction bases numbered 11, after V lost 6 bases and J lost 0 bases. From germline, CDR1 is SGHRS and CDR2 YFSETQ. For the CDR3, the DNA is TGCGCCAGCACTCAGAATAGCGGGCCGTACCAAGAGACCCAGTACTTC. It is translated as CASTQNSGPYQETQYF.

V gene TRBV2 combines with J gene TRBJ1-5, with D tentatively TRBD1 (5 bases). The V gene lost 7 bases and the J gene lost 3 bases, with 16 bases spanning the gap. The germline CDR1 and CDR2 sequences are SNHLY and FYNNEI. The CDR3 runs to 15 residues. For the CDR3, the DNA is TGTGCCAGCAATCGCTTTGGCAGGGACAATCAGCCCCAGCATTTT. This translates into CASNRFGRDNQPQHF.